The rows below give T cell receptor beta chains drawn from one sample of a study of blood T cell repertoires in COVID-19. The data were produced by immunoSEQ multiplex PCR, yet TCRdb's version contains in-frame clones alone and is incomplete. The table includes around 230,000 clones, more than 75% detected once. The sample was PBMCs or T cells enriched from blood (not recorded which). The receptor set was obtained from a woman aged 35 to 49 with acute COVID-19. Both conserved end residues are part of each CDR3. The order of the fields is D gene, V gene, CDR3 length, J gene, clone size, CDR3 DNA, CDR3 protein. A D gene is named only where the DNA matches it firmly. Clone size is given for some rows only: seen once, a few or many times, or a class if the clone is expanded.

>NA|TRBV19|15|TRBJ1-2|NA
TGTGCCAGTAGTATAGATGATGCGGAACCCTATGGCTACACCTTC
CASSIDDAEPYGYTF
>TRBD1|TRBV5-5|15|TRBJ1-6|few
TGTGCCAGCAGCGAGGGACAGGGAGGGTTTTCACCCCTCCACTTT
CASSEGQGGFSPLHF
>TRBD2|TRBV19|14|TRBJ2-7|NA
TGTGCCAGTAGCTGGCGGGAGGGCGGGAACGAGCAGTACTTC
CASSWREGGNEQYF
>NA|TRBV5-1|14|TRBJ2-1|NA
TGCGCCAGCAGCTTGGAGGGGCCCTACAATGAGCAGTTCTTC
CASSLEGPYNEQFF
>TRBD1|TRBV3-1/TRBV3-2|14|TRBJ2-2|NA
TGTGCCAGCAGTCAGACAGGGGTCACCGGGGAGCTGTTTTTT
CASSQTGVTGELFF
>NA|TRBV20-1|15|TRBJ2-7|NA
TGCAGTGCTAGTGGGAGGAGGGGAGGGGGCTACGAGCAGTACTTC
CSASGRRGGGYEQYF
>TRBD1|TRBV28|17|TRBJ1-3|NA
TGTGCCAGCAGTTTATTAGGGGGCATAGGTTCTGGAAACACCATATATTTT
CASSLLGGIGSGNTIYF
>TRBD1|TRBV19|15|TRBJ1-5|NA
TGTGCCAGTAGAGACAGGGGCGATAGCAATCAGCCCCAGCATTTT
CASRDRGDSNQPQHF
>TRBD1|TRBV5-3|14|TRBJ2-5|NA
TGTGCCAGAAGATGGGACAGGATCAAGGAGACCCAGTACTTC
CARRWDRIKETQYF
>NA|TRBV5-1|13|TRBJ1-1|NA
TGCGCCAGCAGCACTCAAATGAACACTGAAGCTTTCTTT
CASSTQMNTEAFF
>NA|TRBV9|15|TRBJ2-3|many
TGTGCCAGCAGCGTAGCTAGGGGAACCACAGATACGCAGTATTTT
CASSVARGTTDTQYF
>NA|TRBV10-3|13|TRBJ2-1|NA
TGTGCCATCAGAGGGGGCTCCTACAATGAGCAGTTCTTC
CAIRGGSYNEQFF
>TRBD2|TRBV6-1|16|TRBJ2-2|many
TGTGCCAGCAGTGAAGCGGGTAGCGGGAGGCCCGGGGAGCTGTTTTTT
CASSEAGSGRPGELFF
>TRBD2|TRBV12-3/TRBV12-4|12|TRBJ2-1|NA
TGTGCCAGCAGTTTACAGCGGGAGTACCCTTTCTTC
CASSLQREYPFF
>TRBD1|TRBV7-8|14|TRBJ1-1|few
TGTGCCAGCAGCCGGACAGGGGAAAACACTGAAGCTTTCTTT
CASSRTGENTEAFF
>NA|TRBV5-4|13|TRBJ2-2|NA
TGTGCCAGCAGCCCACACGCTACCGGGGAGCTGTTTTTT
CASSPHATGELFF
>NA|TRBV5-4|14|TRBJ1-1|NA
TGTGCCAGCAGCTTGGAGGTAGGGAGCACTGAAGCTTTCTTT
CASSLEVGSTEAFF
>TRBD1|TRBV7-2|16|TRBJ1-5|NA
TGTGCCAGCAGCTTAGCTCTGGACAGGGGCAATCAGCCCCAGCATTTT
CASSLALDRGNQPQHF
>NA|TRBV21-1|14|TRBJ1-5|NA
TGTGCCAGCAGCGCCGAACGGAGCAATCAGCCCCAGCATTTT
CASSAERSNQPQHF
>NA|TRBV19|21|TRBJ1-3|NA
TGTGCCAGTAGTCAAAAAGCCCGGGACACACGGCTTAGGTCGTTCGTTGACACCATATATTTT
CASSQKARDTRLRSFVDTIYF
>TRBD1|TRBV5-1|14|TRBJ1-2|NA
TGCGCCAGCAGCAACACGACAGGGAACTATGGCTACACCTTC
CASSNTTGNYGYTF
>NA|TRBV2|14|TRBJ1-3|NA
TGTGCCAGCAGCACAGGGTATTCTGGAAACACCATATATTTT
CASSTGYSGNTIYF
>TRBD2|TRBV4-2|14|TRBJ2-3|NA
TGTGCCAGCAGCCAGACTAGCGCCACAGATACGCAGTATTTT
CASSQTSATDTQYF
>NA|TRBV18|15|TRBJ2-7|NA
TGTGCCAGCTCACCGAGGGCTTCTAGCTCCTACGAGCAGTACTTC
CASSPRASSSYEQYF
>TRBD2|TRBV11-3|13|TRBJ2-7|NA
TGTGCCAGCAGCCCGGGGACTACCTACGAGCAGTACTTC
CASSPGTTYEQYF
>NA|TRBV28|14|TRBJ1-2|NA
TGTGCCAGCAGTTTTCAGAACAATAACTATGGCTACACCTTC
CASSFQNNNYGYTF
>TRBD1|TRBV18|14|TRBJ1-2|NA
TGTGCCAGCTCACGGGACAGGGAGGACTATGGCTACACCTTC
CASSRDREDYGYTF
>TRBD2|TRBV15|16|TRBJ2-1|once
TGTGCCACCAGCAGAGATCGAGCGGGAGGATACAATGAGCAGTTCTTC
CATSRDRAGGYNEQFF
>NA|TRBV5-5|16|TRBJ2-7|NA
TGTGCCAGCAGCTTGGGGGTAGCGCTGAGCTCCTACGAGCAGTACTTC
CASSLGVALSSYEQYF
>TRBD1|TRBV4-1|16|TRBJ2-1|NA
TGCGCCAGCAGCCGCTACGGGACAGGGACCTACAATGAGCAGTTCTTC
CASSRYGTGTYNEQFF
>NA|TRBV5-1|15|TRBJ2-2|NA
TGCGCCAGCAGCTTGGACACCCCGAACACCGGGGAGCTGTTTTTT
CASSLDTPNTGELFF
>TRBD2|TRBV7-8|18|TRBJ2-1|NA
TGTGCCAGCAGCTTAGCAGGGACTAGGGGGAGCTCCTACAATGAGCAGTTCTTC
CASSLAGTRGSSYNEQFF
>TRBD1|TRBV5-4|12|TRBJ2-3|NA
TGTGCCAGCAGCCGGGACAGCGATACGCAGTATTTT
CASSRDSDTQYF
>TRBD2|TRBV24-1|16|TRBJ2-1|NA
TGTGCCACCAGTGATACCGGGACTAGCGGATACAATGAGCAGTTCTTC
CATSDTGTSGYNEQFF
>TRBD2|TRBV4-1|15|TRBJ2-7|NA
TGCGCCAGCAGCCAAGGACTAGCGAGCCACTACGAGCAGTACTTC
CASSQGLASHYEQYF
>TRBD1|TRBV5-4|15|TRBJ2-2|NA
TGTGCCAGCAGCTTGAAGGGGGACAGAGCCGGGGAGCTGTTTTTT
CASSLKGDRAGELFF
>NA|TRBV10-3|17|TRBJ2-2|once
TGTGCCATCAGTTCTTCGGACAGCTCCGCGAACACCGGGGAGCTGTTTTTT
CAISSSDSSANTGELFF